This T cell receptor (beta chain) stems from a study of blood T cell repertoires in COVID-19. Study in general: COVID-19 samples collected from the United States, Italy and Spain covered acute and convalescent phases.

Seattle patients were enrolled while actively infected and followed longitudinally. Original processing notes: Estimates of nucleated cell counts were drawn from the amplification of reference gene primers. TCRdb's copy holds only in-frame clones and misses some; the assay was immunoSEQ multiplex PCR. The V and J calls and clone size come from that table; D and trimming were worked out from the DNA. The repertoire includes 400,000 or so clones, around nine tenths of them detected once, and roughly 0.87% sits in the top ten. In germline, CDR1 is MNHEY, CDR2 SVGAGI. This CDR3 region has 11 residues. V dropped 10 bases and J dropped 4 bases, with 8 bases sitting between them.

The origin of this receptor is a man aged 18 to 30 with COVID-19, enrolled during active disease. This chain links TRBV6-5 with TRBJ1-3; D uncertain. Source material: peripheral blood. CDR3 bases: TGTGCCATTTTCTCCGGAAACACCATATATTTT. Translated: CAIFSGNTIYF.